The 29 T cell receptor beta chains below were found in one sample sequenced in a study of T cell changes during pregnancy in multiple sclerosis. TCRdb keeps only in-frame clones here, not all; method: immunoSEQ multiplex PCR. The repertoire holds about 40,000 clones, roughly nine tenths seen once, with roughly 1.2% in the top ten. Sequencing used peripheral blood, obtained before pregnancy. These receptors all stem from a female donor with multiple sclerosis, enrolled in a pregnancy study.

J is TRBJ1-5 and V is TRBV30; the D is unclear. The CDR3 has 12 residues. Trimming shortened V by 2 bases and J by 9 bases, and 11 bases separated the two germline ends. CDR1 GTSNPN and CDR2 SVGIG come from the germline V gene (reference sequence). CDR3 amino acids: CAWSSPTGPQHF. Here the CDR3 DNA reads TGTGCCTGGAGTTCCCCTACGGGGCCCCAGCATTTT.

Comment on this clone: The junction does not match germline at one end; this may be a read error. The chain recombines TRBV5-3 with TRBJ1-4; 10 bases map to TRBD1. TRBV5-3 is reported as an ORF; its role is uncertain. CDR3 length: 17 residues. The CDR3 here is CARRLGTGDKRNEKLFF. DNA for the CDR3: TGTGCCAGAAGGTTGGGGACAGGGGACAAACGTAATGAAAAACTGTTTTTT.

The chain links TRBV14 to TRBJ2-1, with D unclear. Germline assignment: CDR1 SGHDN and CDR2 FVKESK. Trimming took off 3 bases at V and 0 bases at J, with 9 bases between the two ends. The CDR3 loop spans 15 amino acids. CDR3 nucleotides: TGTGCCAGCAGCCAGAACCCTAGCTCCTACAATGAGCAGTTCTTC. Its protein product is CASSQNPSSYNEQFF. The variable domain in full, completed from reference TRBV14 and TRBJ2-1, reads EAGVTQFPSHSVIEKGQTVTLRCDPISGHDNLYWYRRVMGKEIKFLLHFVKESKQDESGMPNNRFLAERTGGTYSTLKVQPAELEDSGVYFCASSQNPSSYNEQFFGPGTRLTVL.

The genes are TRBV9 and TRBJ2-2; 7 nucleotides line up with TRBD2. Germline V gives CDR1 SGDLS, CDR2 YYNGEE. The J segment lost 0 bases and the V segment lost 6 bases, leaving 8 bases of the junction unmatched. This CDR3 comprises 16 residues. The CDR3 sequence is CASTGEAGANTGELFF. In nucleotides, the CDR3 is TGTGCCAGCACGGGGGAGGCGGGAGCGAACACCGGGGAGCTGTTTTTT.

The V gene is TRBV5-4, the J gene TRBJ2-6; 7 nucleotides agree with TRBD2. Germline CDR1 SGHNT, CDR2 YYREEE (reference sequence). V shed 1 base and J 4 bases; nucleotides not matched to a gene: 11. The CDR3 covers 18 residues. CDR3 in DNA: TGTGCCAGCAGCTTGTACCACCGGGAGGACCCGGGGGCCAACGTCCTGACTTTC. It encodes CASSLYHREDPGANVLTF.

This clone was seen once. CDR3 amino acids: CASSSPPPRRDTEAFF. The CDR3 DNA follows: TGTGCCAGCAGCTCACCCCCCCCACGTCGCGACACTGAAGCTTTCTTT. The rearrangement links TRBV11-1 to TRBJ1-1; D ambiguous. The germline gives CDR1 SGHAT, CDR2 FQDESV (reference sequence). The CDR3 is 16 amino acids. V lost 4 bases and J lost 3, with 18 bases in between.

The V and J genes are TRBV10-3 and TRBJ1-4; no clear D. The CDR3 totals 14 residues. Trimming took off 0 bases at V and 5 bases at J, with 7 bases between the two ends. Germline V gives CDR1 ENHRY, CDR2 SYGVKD. The CDR3 DNA sequence: TGTGCCATCAGTGAGTCGGCTCCCAATGAAAAACTGTTTTTT. Its translation is CAISESAPNEKLFF.

Written as DNA, the CDR3 is TGTGCCAGCAGCTCGATGGGCCAGAACACTGAAGCTTTCTTT. Residues: CASSSMGQNTEAFF. V and J are TRBV7-2 and TRBJ1-1; D unresolved. V was shortened by 4 bases and J by 1 base, with 10 bases between the two germline ends. This CDR3 has 14 amino acids. Germline CDR1 and CDR2: SGHTA and FQGNSA.

The chain recombines TRBV7-9 with TRBJ1-2; 9 bases map to TRBD1. Trimming took 5 bases from V and 3 from J; bases not matched to a gene: 4. The CDR3 has 14 amino acids. The germline V gene encodes CDR1 SEHNR and CDR2 FQNEAQ (reference sequence). The CDR3 is CASSTGGVDYGYTF. For the CDR3, the DNA is TGTGCCAGCAGCACAGGGGGCGTCGACTATGGCTACACCTTC.

J is TRBJ2-1 and V is TRBV11-2, with TRBD2 matching over 9 bases. J lost 9 bases, V lost 5 bases, and 14 bases had no gene match. The CDR3 is 16 residues long. CDR1 and CDR2 (germline): SGHAT, FQNNGV. The CDR3 loop reads CASSPAPSGGRGEQFF. The CDR3, as DNA: TGTGCCAGCAGCCCCGCCCCTTCGGGCGGGAGGGGTGAGCAGTTCTTC.

The chain has TRBV2 and TRBJ1-3; TRBD1 aligns across 7 bases. This CDR3 has 14 residues. The germline CDR1 and CDR2 sequences are SNHLY and FYNNEI. The ends lost 2 bases at V and 4 bases at J; junction bases unmatched: 2. DNA for the CDR3: TGTGCCAGCAGTGAACAGGGGGAAGGAAACACCATATATTTT. Its protein is CASSEQGEGNTIYF.

This chain uses TRBV6-1 with TRBJ2-3, with D perhaps TRBD2 (5 bases). Between the trimmed V and J ends, which lost 4 bases and 6 bases, there was a span of 26 bases. The length of the CDR3 is 18 residues. Germline V gene data show CDR1 as MNHNS and CDR2 as SASEGT. CDR3 in amino acids: CASSAPRAAVSRLDTQYF. Here the CDR3 DNA reads TGTGCCAGCAGTGCCCCCCGGGCAGCGGTTAGTCGCTTGGATACGCAGTATTTT.

The rearrangement joins TRBV6-1 to TRBJ1-5; TRBD1 is a possible D gene (6 bases). The germline CDR1 and CDR2 sequences are MNHNS and SASEGT. Trimming left V 2 bases short and J 0 bases short, with 23 bases between. CDR3 length: 20 amino acids. The CDR3 here is CASSERLRQGFSRSNQPQHF. The CDR3 nucleotides read TGTGCCAGCAGTGAAAGGTTAAGGCAGGGGTTCAGTCGTAGCAATCAGCCCCAGCATTTT.

The chain couples TRBV2 to TRBJ2-3; 11 bases align to TRBD2. Germline V gives CDR1 SNHLY, CDR2 FYNNEI. The J segment lost 5 bases and the V segment lost 6 bases, leaving 10 bases of the junction unmatched. The CDR3 covers 16 residues. The chain's CDR3 is CASRPVTSGRGDTQYF. The CDR3 coding sequence is TGTGCCAGCAGGCCCGTTACTAGCGGGAGAGGAGATACGCAGTATTTT. The full variable domain, its missing parts supplied by reference TRBV2 and TRBJ2-3, is EPEVTQTPSHQVTQMGQEVILRCVPISNHLYFYWYRQILGQKVEFLVSFYNNEISEKSEIFDDQFSVERPDGSNFTLKIRSTKLEDSAMYFCASRPVTSGRGDTQYFGPGTRLTVL.

The chain uses TRBV5-1 and TRBJ1-1, with TRBD1 identical over 9 bases. Germline V gene lookup returns CDR1 SGHRS and CDR2 YFSETQ. The CDR3 length is 14 residues. Unmatched junction bases numbered 4, after V lost 3 bases and J lost 4 bases. The CDR3 sequence is CASSSGQGSTEAFF. The DNA of the CDR3 is TGCGCCAGCAGCTCGGGACAGGGTAGCACTGAAGCTTTCTTT.

Written as DNA, the CDR3 is TGTGCCAGCAGTTCCACAGGGAAACCTAAGACCTACGAGCAGTACTTC. This gives the protein CASSSTGKPKTYEQYF. The V and J genes are TRBV27 and TRBJ2-7; D may be TRBD1 (6 bases). The germline gives CDR1 MNHEY, CDR2 SMNVEV (reference sequence). V was clipped by 4 bases and J by 2 bases, with 18 bases between them. This CDR3 has 16 amino acids.

The chain is built from TRBV7-8 and TRBJ2-1; D may be TRBD2 (6 bases). There are 15 residues in the CDR3. Germline V CDR1 and CDR2: SGHVS, FQNEAQ. V lost 1 base and J lost 3, with 10 bases in between. The CDR3 reads CASSLVASDYNEQFF. DNA of the CDR3: TGTGCCAGCAGCTTAGTAGCTAGCGACTACAATGAGCAGTTCTTC.

The chain links TRBV2 to TRBJ1-5; D might be TRBD1 (6 bases). The CDR3 is 12 amino acids. In germline, CDR1 is SNHLY, CDR2 FYNNEI. The V end lost 4 bases, the J end lost 7 bases, and 8 bases lay between the germline ends. Here the CDR3 DNA reads TGTGCCAGCAGTGGGGACATCCAGCCCCAGCATTTT. The encoded protein is CASSGDIQPQHF.

This chain connects TRBV4-2 to TRBJ2-7; 11 bases map to TRBD2. This CDR3 is 15 amino acids long. Germline V lookup: CDR1 LGHNA, CDR2 YNFKEQ. V shed 0 bases, J shed 4 bases, and the junction held 2 bases outside the gene matches. CDR3 DNA: TGTGCCAGCAGCCAAGATCTAGCGGGAGGTTACGAGCAGTACTTC. Translation: CASSQDLAGGYEQYF.

The CDR3 nucleotides read TGTGCCAGCAGCGTCGGGACTAGCGGGACCGGGGAGACCCAGTACTTC. This translates into CASSVGTSGTGETQYF. V is TRBV7-6 and J is TRBJ2-5, with TRBD2 identical over 13 bases. The V gene end was trimmed by 5 bases and the J gene end by 5 bases; junction bases not matched to a gene: 8. CDR3 length: 16 amino acids. CDR1 SGHVS and CDR2 FNYEAQ come from the germline V gene.

The V gene is TRBV7-9, the J gene TRBJ1-5; D uncertain. V lost 8 bases and J 8 bases, leaving 16 bases between the germline ends. Germline lookup yields CDR1 SEHNR and CDR2 FQNEAQ (reference sequence). CDR3 length: 13 residues. The CDR3 reads CASEGGPSEPQHF. The DNA for the CDR3 is TGTGCCAGCGAGGGAGGACCATCGGAGCCCCAGCATTTT.

This chain uses TRBV18 with TRBJ2-1, with TRBD2 matching 16 bases. In germline, CDR1 is KGHSH, CDR2 LQKENI. The CDR3 is made up of 15 amino acids. Trimming took 3 bases from V and 8 from J; bases not matched to a gene: 1. As DNA, the CDR3 is TGTGCCAGCTCACCGGGGACTAGCGGGAGGGATGAGCAGTTCTTC. It codes for CASSPGTSGRDEQFF.

This chain uses TRBV4-1 with TRBJ2-3; the D gene is possibly TRBD1 (5 bases). CDR1 is MGHRA, CDR2 YSYEKL, per germline. The CDR3 has 16 amino acids. Trimming took off 0 bases at V and 6 bases at J, with 16 bases between the two ends. CDR3 DNA sequence: TGCGCCAGCAGCCAAGAGGGGTCAGGGATCGGGGATACGCAGTATTTT. Its translation: CASSQEGSGIGDTQYF.

This CDR3 reads CASSFLVTPSSYNEQFF. In DNA, the CDR3 is TGTGCCAGCAGCTTTCTCGTAACGCCGAGCTCCTACAATGAGCAGTTCTTC. The chain combines TRBV7-9 with TRBJ2-1; no clear D. V was pared by 3 bases and J by 0 bases, with 15 bases between. Germline CDR1 is SEHNR and CDR2 is FQNEAQ (reference sequence). The CDR3 runs 17 residues.

The chain has TRBV27 and TRBJ2-1; D ambiguous. The germline V and J ends were trimmed by 8 bases and 2 bases, with 10 bases remaining between them. The CDR3 has 13 residues. Germline V lookup: CDR1 MNHEY, CDR2 SMNVEV (reference sequence). The CDR3 here is CASRGAPYNEQFF. In nucleotides, the CDR3 is TGTGCCAGCCGCGGCGCCCCCTACAATGAGCAGTTCTTC.

The V gene is TRBV19, the J gene TRBJ2-5, with D tentatively TRBD2 (6 bases). Germline-derived CDR1 and CDR2 are LNHDA and SQIVND (reference sequence). This CDR3 comprises 13 residues. V gave up 3 bases and J gave up 5 bases, with 10 bases separating them. This CDR3 reads CASSIDLAETQYF. The CDR3, as DNA: TGTGCCAGTAGTATCGACCTAGCGGAGACCCAGTACTTC.

The rearrangement links TRBV7-9 to TRBJ2-1, with TRBD1 as a possible D gene (5 bases). The V end was cut by 0 bases, the J end by 5 bases, with 8 bases between. CDR3 length: 14 residues. In germline, CDR1 is SEHNR, CDR2 FQNEAQ (reference sequence). CDR3 sequence reads: CASSLAFRDNEQFF. DNA for the CDR3: TGTGCCAGCAGCTTAGCGTTCAGGGACAATGAGCAGTTCTTC.

The chain carries TRBV2 and TRBJ1-2; 7 bases match TRBD1. V was pared by 0 bases and J by 7 bases, with 8 bases of the junction left unmatched. This CDR3 has 15 amino acids. Germline-derived CDR1 and CDR2 are SNHLY and FYNNEI. The CDR3 loop reads CASSEAPTGFGGYTF. In DNA form, the CDR3 reads TGTGCCAGCAGTGAAGCCCCGACAGGGTTTGGTGGCTACACCTTC.

This chain links TRBV28 with TRBJ2-1; 9 nucleotides line up with TRBD1. Trimming took 5 bases from V and 6 from J; bases not matched to a gene: 5. The CDR3 has 14 residues. Germline V gene sequence: CDR1 MDHEN, CDR2 SYDVKM. CDR3 sequence reads: CASSPRTGVNEQFF. CDR3 DNA sequence: TGTGCCAGCAGTCCCCGGACAGGGGTCAATGAGCAGTTCTTC.